The T cell receptor beta chain under discussion was sequenced for a study of regulatory T cells in long-lasting Graves disease. Study summary: Antithyroid drugs had been taken under 3 months by newly diagnosed Graves' patients.

Ten or more counts support this clonotype. Antigen specificity is unknown. The germline CDR1 and CDR2 sequences are SQVTM and ANQGSEA. The CDR3 runs 14 residues. The V and J ends lost 2 bases and 6 bases, in that order; junction bases with no gene match: 3. As to time point: newly diagnosed GD, antithyroid drugs for less than 3 months. Extracted PBMC RNA gave rise to the TCR library. It was American Thyroid Association guidelines that determined Graves' disease diagnosis. Findings and limits, study-wide: Fewer public clonotypes were shared by new patients (over 950) than by persistent patients (about 2,500). Persistent disease was associated with favored TRBV28 usage and with favored use of TRBJ1-2 and TRBJ2-5.

HTBI primers from iRepertoire and Arm-PCR of CDR3 regions yielded the TCR beta libraries. One entry per CDR3 protein results from TCRdb running MiXCR on the multiplex PCR reads. The repertoire has under 300,000 distinct CDR3 sequences, 15% to 20% of them found once; the top ten carry less than 25%. The sample was peripheral blood mononuclear cells (PBMCs), taken at new diagnosis, from a patient treated with antithyroid drugs. This TCR was sampled from a female donor with Graves disease. The gene calls are TRBV29-1 and TRBJ2-1; TRBD2 matches at 11 bases. As DNA, the CDR3 is TGCAGCGTTGAAATACTAGCGGGAGCCAATGAGCAGTTCTTC. Residues: CSVEILAGANEQFF.